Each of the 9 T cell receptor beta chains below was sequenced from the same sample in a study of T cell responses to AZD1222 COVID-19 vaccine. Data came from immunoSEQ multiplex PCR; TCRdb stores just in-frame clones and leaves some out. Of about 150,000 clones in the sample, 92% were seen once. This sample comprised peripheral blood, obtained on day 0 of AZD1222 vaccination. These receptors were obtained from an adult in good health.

The CDR3 nucleotides are TGTGCCAGCAGCTTAGAGGGGTACCGCAATCAGCCCCAGCATTTT. Amino acids: CASSLEGYRNQPQHF. The rearrangement joins TRBV7-2 to TRBJ1-5; the D gene is possibly TRBD1 (5 bases). CDR1 SGHTA and CDR2 FQGNSA come from the germline V gene. This CDR3 contains 15 residues. V lost 1 base and J lost 2, with 9 bases in between.

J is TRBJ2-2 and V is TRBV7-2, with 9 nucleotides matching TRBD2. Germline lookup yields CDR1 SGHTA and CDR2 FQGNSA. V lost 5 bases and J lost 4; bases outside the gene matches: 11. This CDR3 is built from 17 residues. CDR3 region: CASSGNRAGGPTGELFF. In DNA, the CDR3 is TGTGCCAGCAGCGGAAATCGAGCGGGAGGCCCCACCGGGGAGCTGTTTTTT.

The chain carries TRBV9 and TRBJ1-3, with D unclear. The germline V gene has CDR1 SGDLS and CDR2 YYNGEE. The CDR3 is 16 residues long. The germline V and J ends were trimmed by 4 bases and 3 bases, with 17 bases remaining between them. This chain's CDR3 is CASSPRTSRDGNTIYF. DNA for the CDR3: TGTGCCAGCAGCCCTCGTACCAGCAGAGATGGAAACACCATATATTTT.

CDR3 nucleotide sequence: TGCGCCAGCAAGGGGATAGGGGACCAAGAGACCCAGTACTTC. The encoded protein is CASKGIGDQETQYF. The chain employs TRBV5-1 and TRBJ2-5, with D possibly matching TRBD1 (5 bases). The germline V and J ends were trimmed by 6 bases and 0 bases, with 12 bases remaining between them. Germline values: CDR1 SGHRS, CDR2 YFSETQ. This CDR3 is 14 amino acids long.

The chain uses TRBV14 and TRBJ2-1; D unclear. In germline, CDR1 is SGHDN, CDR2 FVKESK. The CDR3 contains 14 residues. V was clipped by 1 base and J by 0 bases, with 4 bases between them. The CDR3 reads CASSQGDSYNEQFF. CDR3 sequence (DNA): TGTGCCAGCAGCCAAGGGGACTCCTACAATGAGCAGTTCTTC.

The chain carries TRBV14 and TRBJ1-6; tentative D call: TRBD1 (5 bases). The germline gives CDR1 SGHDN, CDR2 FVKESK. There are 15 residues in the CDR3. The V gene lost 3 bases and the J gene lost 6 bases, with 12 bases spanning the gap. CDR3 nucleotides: TGTGCCAGCAGCCACCCGGGACGGACTAATTCACCCCTCCACTTT. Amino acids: CASSHPGRTNSPLHF. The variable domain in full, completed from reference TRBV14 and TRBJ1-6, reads EAGVTQFPSHSVIEKGQTVTLRCDPISGHDNLYWYRRVMGKEIKFLLHFVKESKQDESGMPNNRFLAERTGGTYSTLKVQPAELEDSGVYFCASSHPGRTNSPLHFGNGTRLTVT.

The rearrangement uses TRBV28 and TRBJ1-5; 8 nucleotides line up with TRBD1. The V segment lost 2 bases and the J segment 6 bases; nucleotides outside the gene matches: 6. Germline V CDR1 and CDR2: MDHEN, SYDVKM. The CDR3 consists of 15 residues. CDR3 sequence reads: CASSLPGGLGQPQHF. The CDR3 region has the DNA TGTGCCAGCAGTTTACCAGGGGGCTTAGGTCAGCCCCAGCATTTT.

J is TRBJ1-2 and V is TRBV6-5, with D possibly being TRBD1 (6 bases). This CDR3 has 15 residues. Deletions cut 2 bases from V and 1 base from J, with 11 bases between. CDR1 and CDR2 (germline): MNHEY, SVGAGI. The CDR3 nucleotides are TGTGCCAGCAGTTACGGAAGGGGGGTTAACTATGGCTACACCTTC. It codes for CASSYGRGVNYGYTF.

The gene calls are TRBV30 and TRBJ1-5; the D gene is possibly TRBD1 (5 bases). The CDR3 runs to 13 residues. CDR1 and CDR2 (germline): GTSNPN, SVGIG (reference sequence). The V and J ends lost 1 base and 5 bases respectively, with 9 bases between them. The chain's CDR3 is CAWSGGLHQPQHF. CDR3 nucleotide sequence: TGTGCCTGGAGTGGGGGACTTCATCAGCCCCAGCATTTT.